The next 2 T cell receptor beta chains were all read from a single sample in a study of T cells in Graves' hyperthyroidism and ophthalmopathy. TCR beta CDR3 sequences were amplified from RNA transcripts. The TCR CDR3 was amplified in a first-round RT-PCR using the HTBI primer set. TCRdb reprocessed the multiplex PCR reads with MiXCR, giving one entry per CDR3 protein. Among hundreds of thousands of distinct CDR3 sequences listed, about 12% were seen once. Sequenced material: blood. Source of these receptors: a woman aged 18 to 35 with Graves' hyperthyroidism.

The V and J genes are TRBV7-6 and TRBJ1-1; no clear D. Germline CDR1 reads SGHVS; CDR2 reads FNYEAQ. The CDR3 has 16 amino acids. V was clipped by 2 bases and J by 0 bases, with 13 bases between them. CDR3 nucleotides: TGTGCCAGCAGCTTATTTATACGAGACATGAACACTGAAGCTTTCTTT. Its translation: CASSLFIRDMNTEAFF. Full variable domain (outside the CDR3, taken from reference TRBV7-6 and TRBJ1-1): GAGVSQSPRYKVTKRGQDVALRCDPISGHVSLYWYRQALGQGPEFLTYFNYEAQQDKSGLPNDRFSAERPEGSISTLTIQRTEQRDSAMYRCASSLFIRDMNTEAFFGQGTRLTVV.

CDR3 sequence: CASSSPSQGRVTEAFF. CDR3 DNA sequence: TGTGCCAGCAGCTCACCCAGCCAGGGCAGGGTCACTGAAGCTTTCTTT. This chain connects TRBV7-2 to TRBJ1-1, with TRBD1 as a possible D gene (5 bases). Germline assignment: CDR1 SGHTA and CDR2 FQGNSA. The CDR3 totals 16 residues. The V end was cut by 4 bases, the J end by 4 bases, with 19 bases between.